What follows are 18 T cell receptor beta chains derived from one specimen sequenced in a study of Ad26.COV2.S vaccination and SARS-CoV-2 variants. Treatment noted: some 19 received Ad26.COV2.S at low or high dose, single or two shots; roughly five received placebo; per-sample allocation not given. Day 63 after the first injection of vaccine or placebo was the sampling time. Repertoires were generated with immunoSEQ multiplex PCR, while TCRdb's copy carries only in-frame clones and drops some. The data hold 300,000 to 400,000 clones, with 85% to 90% observed a single time. Sequenced here: peripheral blood, sampled in a trial of Ad26.COV2.S vaccine versus placebo. These receptors originate from a person between 18 and 59 years old who received the Ad26.COV2.S COVID-19 vaccine or a placebo.

V and J are TRBV9 and TRBJ2-2; D gene unclear. Trimming pared 0 bases from V and 2 bases from J, leaving 5 bases between. The CDR3 contains 14 residues. The germline V gene has CDR1 SGDLS and CDR2 YYNGEE. The CDR3 DNA is TGTGCCAGCAGCGTAGCCCTAAACACCGGGGAGCTGTTTTTT. Residues: CASSVALNTGELFF.

This chain joins TRBV6-5 and TRBJ1-1, with TRBD1 as a possible D gene (6 bases). V was pared by 3 bases and J by 1 base, with 12 bases between. Germline V lookup: CDR1 MNHEY, CDR2 SVGAGI. This CDR3 contains 15 residues. CDR3 nucleotide sequence: TGTGCCAGCAGTTATCTCAGGGGCTGGAACACTGAAGCTTTCTTT. It is translated as CASSYLRGWNTEAFF.

The chain couples TRBV19 to TRBJ2-7; D possibly corresponds to TRBD1 (5 bases). The CDR3 extends over 15 amino acids. Germline CDR1 reads LNHDA; CDR2 reads SQIVND (reference sequence). The V end was cut by 5 bases, the J end by 6 bases, with 20 bases between. CDR3 in DNA: TGTGCCAGTAGTGCGCTTACGGAGCTGGGGCGCGAGCAGTACTTC. Translated: CASSALTELGREQYF. The full variable domain, with the rest looked up from reference TRBV19 and TRBJ2-7, is DGGITQSPKYLFRKEGQNVTLSCEQNLNHDAMYWYRQDPGQGLRLIYYSQIVNDFQKGDIAEGYSVSREKKESFPLTVTSAQKNPTAFYLCASSALTELGREQYFGPGTRLTVT.

This clone showed up just once. J is TRBJ1-3 and V is TRBV6-2 or TRBV6-3, with TRBD1 matching 7 bases. V trimming: 6 bases; J trimming: 1 base; junction bases outside the gene matches: 9. CDR3 length: 16 amino acids. CDR1 is MNHEY and CDR2 is SVGEGT in the germline V gene. The CDR3 bases are TGTGCCAGCAGCGAAACGACAGGGAGTTCTGGAAACACCATATATTTT. Its protein is CASSETTGSSGNTIYF.

The V gene is TRBV3-1 (or the pseudogene TRBV3-2), the J gene TRBJ1-2; no clear D gene. Deletions cut 0 bases from V and 8 bases from J, with 13 bases between. The CDR3 contains 14 residues. The germline gives CDR1 LGHDT, CDR2 YNNKEL (reference sequence). The CDR3, as DNA: TGTGCCAGCAGCCAAGATTCGACCATTGTCGGCTACACCTTC. Translation: CASSQDSTIVGYTF.

The V call is TRBV2, the J call TRBJ1-3; D is unclear. The CDR3 has 16 amino acids. V was shortened by 6 bases and J by 0 bases, with 15 bases between the two germline ends. Germline V lookup: CDR1 SNHLY, CDR2 FYNNEI. This chain's CDR3 is CASSVNRADSGNTIYF. CDR3 coding DNA: TGTGCCAGCAGCGTAAACCGGGCAGACTCTGGAAACACCATATATTTT. The full variable domain, rest sourced from reference TRBV2 and TRBJ1-3, is EPEVTQTPSHQVTQMGQEVILRCVPISNHLYFYWYRQILGQKVEFLVSFYNNEISEKSEIFDDQFSVERPDGSNFTLKIRSTKLEDSAMYFCASSVNRADSGNTIYFGEGSWLTVV.

The V call is TRBV12-5, the J call TRBJ2-7, with TRBD1 matching over 10 bases. Germline CDR1 LGHNT, CDR2 FRNRAP. This CDR3 region has 15 residues. V gave up 5 bases and J gave up 2 bases; unmatched junction bases: 6. The CDR3 DNA reads as TGTGCTAGTGGTCCCGAAGGACAGGGGGCCTACGAGCAGTACTTC. Its protein product is CASGPEGQGAYEQYF.

V usage is TRBV29-1 and J usage is TRBJ1-2, with 8 bases lining up with TRBD1. Trimming at V came to 4 bases and at J to 8 bases, leaving 6 bases not matched to a gene. The CDR3 loop spans 12 amino acids. Germline V gene sequence: CDR1 SQVTM, CDR2 ANQGSEA. CDR3 protein: CSVVGTGRGYTF. CDR3 nucleotide sequence: TGCAGCGTTGTGGGGACAGGACGGGGCTACACCTTC.

The J gene is TRBJ2-2, the V gene TRBV24-1; D is perhaps TRBD1 or TRBD2 (5 bases each). Germline-derived CDR1 and CDR2 are KGHDR and SFDVKD. CDR3 length equals 18 residues. Deletions cut 0 bases from V and 1 base from J, with 14 bases between. The CDR3 spells CATSDLRNTGLNTGELFF. CDR3 sequence (DNA): TGTGCCACCAGTGATTTGCGGAACACGGGGCTGAACACCGGGGAGCTGTTTTTT.

Only one count was recorded for this clone. This chain links TRBV12-3 or TRBV12-4 with TRBJ1-2; D uncertain. This CDR3 spans 11 amino acids. Trimming removed 8 bases from V and 8 bases from J, with 12 bases in between. CDR3 loop: CASRLSGGYTF. In nucleotides, the CDR3 is TGTGCCAGCCGCCTCTCGGGAGGCTACACCTTC.

V usage is TRBV28 and J usage is TRBJ1-5; D may be TRBD1 (6 bases). This CDR3 is 14 amino acids long. Germline CDR1 and CDR2: MDHEN and SYDVKM. V lost 2 bases and J lost 9, with 14 bases in between. The CDR3 sequence is CASSLKTGSRPQHF. In nucleotides, the CDR3 is TGTGCCAGCAGTTTAAAGACAGGTTCGCGGCCCCAGCATTTT.

The V gene is TRBV5-1, the J gene TRBJ2-5; D assignment may be TRBD1 or TRBD2 (5 bases each). Germline V lookup: CDR1 SGHRS, CDR2 YFSETQ. V was shortened by 0 bases and J by 1 base, with 13 bases between the two germline ends. This CDR3 is 16 amino acids long. CDR3 residues: CASSLGAGTLQETQYF. The CDR3 DNA is TGCGCCAGCAGCTTGGGGGCAGGGACCCTCCAAGAGACCCAGTACTTC.

To note about this clone: The junction shows a germline mismatch at one end, possibly a read error. The V gene is TRBV27, the J gene TRBJ1-3; D may be TRBD1 (6 bases). Per the germline V gene, CDR1 is MNHEY and CDR2 is SMNVEV (reference sequence). CDR3 length: 14 amino acids. The CDR3: CASSLGGSENTIYF. CDR3 bases: TGTGCCAGCAGTTTAGGGGGCTCTGAAAACACCATATATTTT.

This clone was seen only once. The chain joins TRBV2 to TRBJ2-7, with D unclear. Germline V CDR1 and CDR2: SNHLY, FYNNEI. V was clipped by 6 bases and J by 2 bases, with 5 bases between them. This CDR3 region has 11 residues. The CDR3: CASRTTYEQYF. For the CDR3, the DNA is TGTGCCAGCAGGACAACCTACGAGCAGTACTTC.

The rearrangement joins TRBV27 to TRBJ2-3; 12 nucleotides line up with TRBD2. V shed 6 bases, J shed 8 bases, and the junction held 12 bases outside the gene matches. Germline V gene sequence: CDR1 MNHEY, CDR2 SMNVEV (reference sequence). The CDR3 has 16 residues. The DNA of the CDR3 is TGTGCCAGCAGATCACCGACTAGCGGGAGTGTAGGTACGCAGTATTTT. It translates to CASRSPTSGSVGTQYF.

V and J are TRBV28 and TRBJ2-2; TRBD2 matches at 10 bases. Germline V gives CDR1 MDHEN, CDR2 SYDVKM. With V trimmed by 8 bases and J by 5 bases, 14 bases remained unmatched. The CDR3 has 17 residues. CDR3 amino acids: CASGELGLAGVTGELFF. The CDR3 nucleotides are TGTGCCAGCGGAGAGTTGGGGCTAGCGGGAGTTACCGGGGAGCTGTTTTTT.

The rearrangement joins TRBV5-5 to TRBJ2-5; D possibly corresponds to TRBD1 (6 bases). The CDR3 extends over 13 amino acids. CDR1 and CDR2 from the germline V gene are SGHKS and YYEKEE (reference sequence). The V gene lost 4 bases and the J gene lost 2 bases, with 9 bases spanning the gap. The CDR3 region has the DNA TGTGCCAGCAGCCCCACAGGGCAAGAGACCCAGTACTTC. Translating gives CASSPTGQETQYF. Looking up the rest from reference TRBV5-5 and TRBJ2-5 gives the full variable domain: DAGVTQSPTHLIKTRGQQVTLRCSPISGHKSVSWYQQVLGQGPQFIFQYYEKEERGRGNFPDRFSARQFPNYSSELNVNALLLGDSALYLCASSPTGQETQYFGPGTRLLVL.

The chain combines TRBV30 with TRBJ2-5; the match to TRBD2 covers 7 bases. CDR1 and CDR2 (germline): GTSNPN, SVGIG (reference sequence). V shed 0 bases and J 4 bases; nucleotides not matched to a gene: 8. The CDR3 is 15 residues long. CDR3 nucleotide sequence: TGTGCCTGGAGTGTAATGCGGCGCGGGGGAGAGACCCAGTACTTC. As protein: CAWSVMRRGGETQYF.